These 5 T cell receptor beta chains came from one sample sequenced in a study of blood T cell repertoires in COVID-19 (dated by TCRdb to 2020 to 2022). Libraries were prepared through the immunoSEQ multiplex PCR assay. Held by TCRdb, this immuneACCESS table contains in-frame sequences only and omits some clones. Under half of the omission traces to an unresolved V gene where checked; the cause of the rest is unknown. Across this sample there are about 380,000 clones, with roughly 84% seen only once. Jointly, the top ten make up 3% of the sample. The sample taken for sequencing was PBMCs or T cells enriched from blood (not recorded which). The receptors here all came from a woman in her twenties or thirties who had recovered from COVID-19.

The chain is built from TRBV4-1 and TRBJ2-5, with D perhaps matching TRBD1 (6 bases). CDR3 length equals 15 residues. V gave up 3 bases and J gave up 2 bases, with 13 bases separating them. The germline V gene encodes CDR1 MGHRA and CDR2 YSYEKL. In nucleotides, the CDR3 is TGCGCCAGCAGCCAGGGGGCAAGGACACAAGAGACCCAGTACTTC. Protein sequence: CASSQGARTQETQYF.

This sequence joins TRBV5-1 and TRBJ2-2; 8 bases agree with TRBD2. This CDR3 comprises 16 residues. V trimming: 1 base; J trimming: 6 bases; junction bases outside the gene matches: 8. Germline-derived CDR1 and CDR2 are SGHRS and YFSETQ. The CDR3 protein is CASSLSGLVEAGELFF. The CDR3 DNA reads TGCGCCAGCAGCTTGTCGGGACTAGTTGAGGCCGGGGAGCTGTTTTTT.

In regard to this clone: This sample includes further DNA sequences coding for the same CDR3. The chain couples TRBV7-9 to TRBJ1-2; 7 bases agree with TRBD1. J was trimmed by 5 bases and V by 5 bases; bases with no gene match: 5. Germline V lookup: CDR1 SEHNR, CDR2 FQNEAQ (reference sequence). The CDR3 loop spans 13 amino acids. CDR3 in amino acids: CASSPGQRYGYTF. The CDR3 coding sequence is TGTGCCAGCAGCCCGGGACAGAGATATGGCTACACCTTC.

The CDR3 DNA reads as TGTGCCATCAGTGAAGGACAGGGGGCCCACGAGCAGTACTTC. This translates into CAISEGQGAHEQYF. This sequence joins TRBV10-3 and TRBJ2-7; 11 nucleotides agree with TRBD1. J gave up 5 bases and V 3 bases, and 3 bases lay outside the gene matches. The CDR3 totals 14 residues. CDR1 ENHRY and CDR2 SYGVKD come from the germline V gene.

The CDR3 loop is CASSGGVLNTEAFF. The CDR3 DNA reads as TGTGCCAGTAGTGGCGGCGTCTTGAACACTGAAGCTTTCTTT. The chain combines TRBV19 with TRBJ1-1; D unresolved. CDR3 size: 14 residues. The germline gives CDR1 LNHDA, CDR2 SQIVND (reference sequence). V was clipped by 5 bases and J by 0 bases, with 10 bases between them.